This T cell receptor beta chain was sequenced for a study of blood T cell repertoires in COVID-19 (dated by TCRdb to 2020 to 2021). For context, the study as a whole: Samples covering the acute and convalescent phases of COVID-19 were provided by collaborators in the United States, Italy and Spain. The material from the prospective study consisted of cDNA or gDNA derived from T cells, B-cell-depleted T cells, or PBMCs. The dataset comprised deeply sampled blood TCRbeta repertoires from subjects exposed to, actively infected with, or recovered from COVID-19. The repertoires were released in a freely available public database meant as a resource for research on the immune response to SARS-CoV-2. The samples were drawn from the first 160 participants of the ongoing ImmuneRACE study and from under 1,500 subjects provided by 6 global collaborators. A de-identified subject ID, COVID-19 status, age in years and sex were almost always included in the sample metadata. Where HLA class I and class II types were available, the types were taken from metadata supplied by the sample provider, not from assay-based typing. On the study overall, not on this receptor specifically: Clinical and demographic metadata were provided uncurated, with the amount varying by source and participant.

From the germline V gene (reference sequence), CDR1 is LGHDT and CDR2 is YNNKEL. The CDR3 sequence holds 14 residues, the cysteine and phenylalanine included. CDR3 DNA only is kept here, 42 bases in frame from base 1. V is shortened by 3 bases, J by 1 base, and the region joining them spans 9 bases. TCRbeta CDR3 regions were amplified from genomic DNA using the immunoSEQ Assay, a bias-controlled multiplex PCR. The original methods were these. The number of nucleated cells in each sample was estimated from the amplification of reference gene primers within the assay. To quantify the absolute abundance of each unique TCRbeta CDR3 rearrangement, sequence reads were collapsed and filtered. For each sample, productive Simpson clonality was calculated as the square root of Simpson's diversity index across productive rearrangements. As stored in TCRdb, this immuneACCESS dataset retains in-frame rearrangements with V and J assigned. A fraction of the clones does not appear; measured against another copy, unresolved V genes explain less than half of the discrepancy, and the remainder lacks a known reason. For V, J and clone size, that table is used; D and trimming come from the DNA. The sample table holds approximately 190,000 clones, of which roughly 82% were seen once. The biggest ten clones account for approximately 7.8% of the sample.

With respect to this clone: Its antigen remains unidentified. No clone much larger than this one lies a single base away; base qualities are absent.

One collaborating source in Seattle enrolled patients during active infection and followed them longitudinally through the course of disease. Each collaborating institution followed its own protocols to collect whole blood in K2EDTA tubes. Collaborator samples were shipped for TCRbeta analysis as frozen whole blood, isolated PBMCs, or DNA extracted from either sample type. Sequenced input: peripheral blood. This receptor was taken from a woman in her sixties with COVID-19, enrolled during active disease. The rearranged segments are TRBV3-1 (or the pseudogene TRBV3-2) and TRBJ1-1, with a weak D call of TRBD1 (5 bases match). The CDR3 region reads CASSHLGQNTEAFF. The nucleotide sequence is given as TGTGCCAGCAGCCATCTGGGGCAGAACACTGAAGCTTTCTTT.